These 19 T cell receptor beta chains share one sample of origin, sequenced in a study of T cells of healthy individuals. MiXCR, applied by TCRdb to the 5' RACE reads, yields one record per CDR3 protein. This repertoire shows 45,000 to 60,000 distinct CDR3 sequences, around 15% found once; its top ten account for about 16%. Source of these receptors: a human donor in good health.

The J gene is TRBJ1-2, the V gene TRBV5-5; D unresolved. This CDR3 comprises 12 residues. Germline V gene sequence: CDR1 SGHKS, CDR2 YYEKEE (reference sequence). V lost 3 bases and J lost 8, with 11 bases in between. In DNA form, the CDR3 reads TGTGCCAGCAGCTCGGGCGGGCGAGGCTACACCTTC. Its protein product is CASSSGGRGYTF.

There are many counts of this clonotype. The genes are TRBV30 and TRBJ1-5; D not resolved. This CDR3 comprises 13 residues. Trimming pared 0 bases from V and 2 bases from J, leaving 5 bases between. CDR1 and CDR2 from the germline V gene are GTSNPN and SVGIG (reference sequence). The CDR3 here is CAWSVTGNQPQHF. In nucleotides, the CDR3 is TGTGCCTGGAGTGTTACAGGCAATCAGCCCCAGCATTTT.

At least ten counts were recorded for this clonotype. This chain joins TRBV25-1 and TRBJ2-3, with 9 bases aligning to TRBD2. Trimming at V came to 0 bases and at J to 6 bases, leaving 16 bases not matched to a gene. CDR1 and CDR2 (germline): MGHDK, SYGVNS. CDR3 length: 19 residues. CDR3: CASSEYNIPGSGRSDTQYF. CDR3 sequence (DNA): TGTGCCAGCAGTGAATATAATATCCCCGGTAGCGGGAGATCGGATACGCAGTATTTT.

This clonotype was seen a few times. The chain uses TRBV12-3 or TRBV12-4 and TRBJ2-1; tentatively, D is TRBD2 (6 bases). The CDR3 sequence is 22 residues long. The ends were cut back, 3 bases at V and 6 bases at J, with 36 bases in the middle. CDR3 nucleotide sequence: TGTGCCAGCAGTTTGTGGGAGGAACACGCAGAACCCTCTGTTAAAGAAATCAATGAGCAGTTCTTC. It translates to CASSLWEEHAEPSVKEINEQFF.

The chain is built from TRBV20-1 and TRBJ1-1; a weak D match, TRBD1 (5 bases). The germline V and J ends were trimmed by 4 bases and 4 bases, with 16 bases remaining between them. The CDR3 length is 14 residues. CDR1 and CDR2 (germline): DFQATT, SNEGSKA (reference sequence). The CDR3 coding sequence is TGCAGTGCTATATTCCCGGCAGGGCCCACTGAAGCTTTCTTT. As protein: CSAIFPAGPTEAFF.

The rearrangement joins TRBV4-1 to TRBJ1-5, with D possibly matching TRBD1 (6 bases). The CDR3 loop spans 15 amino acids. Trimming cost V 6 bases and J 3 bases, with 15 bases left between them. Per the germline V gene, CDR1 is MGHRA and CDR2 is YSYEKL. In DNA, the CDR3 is TGCGCCAGCAGTCAGACGGGGGGCTACAATCAGCCCCAGCATTTT. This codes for CASSQTGGYNQPQHF.

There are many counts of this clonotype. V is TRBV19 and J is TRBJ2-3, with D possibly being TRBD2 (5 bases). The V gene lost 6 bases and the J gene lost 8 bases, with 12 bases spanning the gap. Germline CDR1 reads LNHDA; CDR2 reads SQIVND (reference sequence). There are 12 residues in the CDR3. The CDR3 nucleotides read TGTGCCAGTAGCCTACGGGCGGGTACGCAGTATTTT. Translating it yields CASSLRAGTQYF.

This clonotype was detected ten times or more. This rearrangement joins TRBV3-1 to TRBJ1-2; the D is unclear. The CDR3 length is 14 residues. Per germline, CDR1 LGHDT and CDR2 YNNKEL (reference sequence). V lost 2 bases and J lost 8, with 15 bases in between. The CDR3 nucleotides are TGTGCCAGCAGCCAAACCTCCTCCGCGGGCGGCTACACCTTC. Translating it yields CASSQTSSAGGYTF.

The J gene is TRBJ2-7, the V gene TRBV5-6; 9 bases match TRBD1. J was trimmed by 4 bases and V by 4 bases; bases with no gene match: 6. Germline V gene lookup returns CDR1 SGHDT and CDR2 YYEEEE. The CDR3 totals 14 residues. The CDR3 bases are TGTGCCAGCAGCACGCGGACAGGGGCGTACGAGCAGTACTTC. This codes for CASSTRTGAYEQYF.

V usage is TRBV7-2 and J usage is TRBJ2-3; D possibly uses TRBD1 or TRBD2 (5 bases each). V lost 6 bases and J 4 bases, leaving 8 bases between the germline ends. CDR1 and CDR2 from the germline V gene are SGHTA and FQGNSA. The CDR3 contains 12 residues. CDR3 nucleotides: TGTGCCAGCAGGAGGGGCCCAGATACGCAGTATTTT. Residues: CASRRGPDTQYF. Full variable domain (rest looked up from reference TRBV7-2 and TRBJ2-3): GAGVSQSPSNKVTEKGKDVELRCDPISGHTALYWYRQSLGQGLEFLIYFQGNSAPDKSGLPSDRFSAERTGGSVSTLTIQRTQQEDSAVYLCASRRGPDTQYFGPGTRLTVL.

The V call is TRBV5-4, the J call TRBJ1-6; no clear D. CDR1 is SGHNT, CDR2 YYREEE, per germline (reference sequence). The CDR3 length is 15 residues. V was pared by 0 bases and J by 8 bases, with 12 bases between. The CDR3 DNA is TGTGCCAGCAGCTTGGGGCCCCCTGCGGATTCACCCCTCCACTTT. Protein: CASSLGPPADSPLHF.

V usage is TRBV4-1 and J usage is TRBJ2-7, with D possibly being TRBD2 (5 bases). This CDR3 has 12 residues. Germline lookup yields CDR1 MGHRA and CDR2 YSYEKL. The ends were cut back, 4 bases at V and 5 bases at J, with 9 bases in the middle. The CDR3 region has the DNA TGCGCCAGCAGCCCTGACGGGGACGAGCAGTACTTC. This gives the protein CASSPDGDEQYF.

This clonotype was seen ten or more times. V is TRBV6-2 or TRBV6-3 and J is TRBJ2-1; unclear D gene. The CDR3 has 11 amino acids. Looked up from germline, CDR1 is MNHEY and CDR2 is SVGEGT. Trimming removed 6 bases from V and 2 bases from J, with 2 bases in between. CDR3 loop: CASSPYNEQFF. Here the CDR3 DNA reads TGTGCCAGCAGCCCCTACAATGAGCAGTTCTTC.

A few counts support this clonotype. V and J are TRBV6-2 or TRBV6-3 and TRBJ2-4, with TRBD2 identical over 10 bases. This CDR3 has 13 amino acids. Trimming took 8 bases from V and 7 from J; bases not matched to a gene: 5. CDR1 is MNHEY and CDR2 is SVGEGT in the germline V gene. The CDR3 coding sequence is TGTGCCAGCTCTAGCGGGAGCGTGAACATTCAGTACTTC. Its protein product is CASSSGSVNIQYF.

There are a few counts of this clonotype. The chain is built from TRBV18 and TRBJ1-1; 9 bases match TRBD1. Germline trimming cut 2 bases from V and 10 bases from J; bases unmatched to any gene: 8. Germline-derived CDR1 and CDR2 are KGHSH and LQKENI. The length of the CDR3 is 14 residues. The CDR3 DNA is TGTGCCAGCTCACCAGCTGGGACAGGGTCAATAGCTTTCTTT. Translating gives CASSPAGTGSIAFF.

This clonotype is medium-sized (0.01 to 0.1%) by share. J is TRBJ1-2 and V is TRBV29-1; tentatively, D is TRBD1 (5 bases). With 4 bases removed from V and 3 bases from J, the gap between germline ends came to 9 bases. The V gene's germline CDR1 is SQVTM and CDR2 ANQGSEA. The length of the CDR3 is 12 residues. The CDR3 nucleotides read TGCAGCGTTGCGCAGGGAGACTATGGCTACACCTTC. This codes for CSVAQGDYGYTF.

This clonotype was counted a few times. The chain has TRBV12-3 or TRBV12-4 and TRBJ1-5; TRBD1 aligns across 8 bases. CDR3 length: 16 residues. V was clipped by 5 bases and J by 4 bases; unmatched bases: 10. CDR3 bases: TGTGCCAGCAGTCCACCCGGGACAGGAATGAATCAGCCCCAGCATTTT. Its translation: CASSPPGTGMNQPQHF.

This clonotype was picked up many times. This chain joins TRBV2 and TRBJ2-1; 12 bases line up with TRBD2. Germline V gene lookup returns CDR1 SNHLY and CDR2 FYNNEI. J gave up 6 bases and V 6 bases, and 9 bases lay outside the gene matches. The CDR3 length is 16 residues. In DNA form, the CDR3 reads TGTGCCAGCAGCCTGACTAGCGGGAGAGGGGGCAATGAGCAGTTCTTC. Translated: CASSLTSGRGGNEQFF.

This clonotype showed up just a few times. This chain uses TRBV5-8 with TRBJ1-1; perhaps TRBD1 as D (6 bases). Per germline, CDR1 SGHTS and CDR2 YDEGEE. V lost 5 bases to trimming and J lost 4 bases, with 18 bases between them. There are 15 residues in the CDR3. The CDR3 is CASRNTGLGGTEAFF. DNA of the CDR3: TGTGCCAGCAGAAACACAGGGTTGGGGGGCACTGAAGCTTTCTTT. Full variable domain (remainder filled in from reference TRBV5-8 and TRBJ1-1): EAGVTQSPTHLIKTRGQQATLRCSPISGHTSVYWYQQALGLGLQFLLWYDEGEERNRGNFPPRFSGRQFPNYSSELNVNALELEDSALYLCASRNTGLGGTEAFFGQGTRLTVV.